The rows below give T cell receptor beta chains drawn from one sample of a study of long-term antiretroviral therapy in people with HIV. Using immunoSEQ multiplex PCR, the repertoire was profiled, and TCRdb retains in-frame clones only, with some absent. The sample carries roughly 35,000 clones, about 94% recorded once. The starting material was unsorted PBMCs, obtained more than 5 years after starting antiretroviral therapy. Receptors originate from a woman aged 45-65 years with HIV. Both conserved end residues are part of each CDR3. A D gene is named only where the DNA matches it firmly. Clone sizes are given selectively: once, few, many, or a class where the clone is expanded.

- TRBJ2-7 TRBV21-1 15 once TGTGCCAGCAGCAAGCAGGTATCTTCGACCTACGAGCAGTACTTC CASSKQVSSTYEQYF
- TRBJ2-4 TRBV5-6 17 - TGTGCCAGCAGCTTAGTTAGCGGGGACAGGGCCAAAAACATTCAGTACTTC CASSLVSGDRAKNIQYF
- TRBJ2-2 TRBV6-5 12 once TGTGCCAGCAGTTCCGGTACCGGGGAGCTGTTTTTT CASSSGTGELFF
- TRBJ2-5 TRBV5-1 12 - TGCGCCAGCAGCTTGCAACGGGAGACCCAGTACTTC CASSLQRETQYF
- TRBJ2-1 TRBV6-4 16 - TGTGCCAGCGCCCCCGAGCAGGCGGGCGGAGGGGATGAGCAGTTCTTC CASAPEQAGGGDEQFF
TRBD1 TRBJ1-1 TRBV6-5 12 - TGTGCCAGCAGTCCCCGGGACAGGATACTATCATTT CASSPRDRILSF
- TRBJ2-2 TRBV7-2 14 - TGTGCCAGCAGGCCCAGAATGGCGGCCGGGGAGCTGTTTTTT CASRPRMAAGELFF
- TRBJ1-2 TRBV7-9 13 - TGTGCCAGCAGCTTAGTAGGGGGGCTGAGCTACACCTTC CASSLVGGLSYTF
- TRBJ1-3 TRBV5-4 15 - TGTGCCAGCAGCTTCCGGGGTGCGGAGGGAAACACCATATATTTT CASSFRGAEGNTIYF
- TRBJ1-2 TRBV13 17 once TGTGCCAGCAGCTCACTGACAGCCAGGGAGGTTGCCTATGGCTACACCTTC CASSSLTAREVAYGYTF
- TRBJ2-1 TRBV9 15 - TGTGCCAGCAGCGTAGAGGGGGGGTCCTACAATGAGCAGTTCTTC CASSVEGGSYNEQFF
- TRBJ2-3 TRBV4-1 18 - TGCGCCAGCAGCTTCCAAGGCCAAGAGACAGGTTTCACAGATACGCAGTATTTT CASSFQGQETGFTDTQYF
- TRBJ2-7 TRBV4-3 15 - TGCGCCAGCAGCCAAGATAGGGACAACTCCTACGAGCAGTACTTC CASSQDRDNSYEQYF
- TRBJ1-1 TRBV5-5 14 - TGTGCCAGCAGCCGTTCCCCAAGCTACACTGAAGCTTTCTTT CASSRSPSYTEAFF
- TRBJ1-1 TRBV6-5 11 - TGTGCCAGCAGTTACGGGACAGAAGCTTTCTTT CASSYGTEAFF
- TRBJ2-3 TRBV10-3 15 - TGTGCCATCAGTCGTGGGACTCCTAGCACAGATACGCAGTATTTT CAISRGTPSTDTQYF
- TRBJ1-1 TRBV6-4 14 - TGTGCCAGCAGTGATGTAATTAGGGACACTGAAGCTTTCTTT CASSDVIRDTEAFF
TRBD2 TRBJ2-1 TRBV10-3 15 - TGTGCCATCAGTGGTACTAGCGGGGGCAACAATGAGCAGTTCTTC CAISGTSGGNNEQFF
- TRBJ1-1 TRBV30 13 - TGTGCCTGGACAGACGGCATGAACACTGAAGCTTTCTTT CAWTDGMNTEAFF
- TRBJ1-2 TRBV6-1 17 - TGTGCCAGCAGTGAAGTGACCAGGGTCCAAGCTAACTATGGCTACACCTTC CASSEVTRVQANYGYTF
- TRBJ2-7 TRBV6-6 14 - TGTGCCAGCAAGGGGGGGGCCGACACCTACGAGCAGTACTTC CASKGGADTYEQYF
- TRBJ2-3 TRBV4-3 18 - TGCGCCAGCAGCCAAGAGTTACAACTGATGGGTGAGGCAGATACGCAGTATTTT CASSQELQLMGEADTQYF
TRBD1 TRBJ1-6 TRBV2 16 - TGTGCCAGCAGTGAACGGACAGGGTCCTATAATTCACCCCTCCACTTT CASSERTGSYNSPLHF
TRBD2 TRBJ2-5 TRBV7-9 15 - TGTGCCAGCAGCATCGACGGGGGGAGCAAAGAGACCCAGTACTTC CASSIDGGSKETQYF
TRBD1 TRBJ1-1 TRBV6-1 13 - TGTGCCAGCACCCATGACAGGGCCCCTGAAGCTTTCTTT CASTHDRAPEAFF
TRBD1 TRBJ1-2 TRBV4-3 13 few TGCGCCAGCAGCCCGGGACAGGGGGGTGGCTACACCTTC CASSPGQGGGYTF
- TRBJ2-1 TRBV11-1 17 - TGTGCCAGCACCCTCAACACCCTAGGGGGGGCCGATAATGAGCAGTTCTTC CASTLNTLGGADNEQFF
- TRBJ2-7 TRBV5-1 14 - TGCGCCAGCAGCCCTCGAAGCGGACCCCTCGAGCAGTACTTC CASSPRSGPLEQYF
TRBD2 TRBJ2-7 TRBV11-1 16 - TGTGCCAGCAGCTCACCGGGACTAGCGGGGGGTTACGAGCAGTACTTC CASSSPGLAGGYEQYF
- TRBJ2-7 TRBV7-6 14 - TGTGCCAGCAGCTTAGGGCCGGTTTCCTACGAGCAGTACTTC CASSLGPVSYEQYF
- TRBJ2-7 TRBV25-1 17 once TGTGCCAGCAGTGAATCTCCCCCCGGGGGGCGCGACTACGAGCAGTACTTC CASSESPPGGRDYEQYF
TRBD2 TRBJ2-7 TRBV7-6 17 - TGTGCCAGCAGCCCCCGGGGCGGGCTAGCGGGGGAGTACGAGCAGTACTTC CASSPRGGLAGEYEQYF
- TRBJ2-7 TRBV9 13 - TGTGCCAGCAGCGGACACATAACCTACGAGCAGTACTTC CASSGHITYEQYF
- TRBJ2-2 TRBV7-9 15 - TGTGCCAGCAGCGAATTCTCTAGTAAAACCGGGGAGCTGTTTTTT CASSEFSSKTGELFF
- TRBJ1-2 TRBV7-2 13 - TGTGCCAGCAGCTGGACATCGATCTATGGCTACACCTTC CASSWTSIYGYTF
TRBD1 TRBJ1-2 TRBV27 14 - TGTGCCAGCAGCCAAGCGCCCGGGACAGATGGCTACACCTTC CASSQAPGTDGYTF
- TRBJ2-1 TRBV5-1 15 once TGCGCCAGCAGCTTTGAGGAGCGGGCCTACAATGAGCAGTTCTTC CASSFEERAYNEQFF